The 31 T cell receptor beta chains below all came from one sample that was sequenced in a study of blood T cell repertoires in COVID-19. This table comes from immunoSEQ multiplex PCR, and its TCRdb copy is limited to in-frame clones, with some not included. The table has roughly 160,000 clones, about four fifths seen once. Sequenced sample: peripheral blood. Receptor source: a woman over 75 with acute or convalescent COVID-19.

This chain connects TRBV6-5 to TRBJ2-7, with 7 bases aligning to TRBD1. Germline V gene lookup returns CDR1 MNHEY and CDR2 SVGAGI. Unmatched junction bases numbered 8, after V lost 6 bases and J lost 3 bases. The CDR3 has 14 amino acids. The CDR3 coding sequence is TGTGCCAGCAGCCGATTACAGGGGTTCTACGAGCAGTACTTC. This encodes CASSRLQGFYEQYF.

The CDR3: CASSQEGLQPQHF. The CDR3 DNA follows: TGCGCCAGCAGCCAAGAAGGACTACAGCCCCAGCATTTT. The rearrangement joins TRBV4-1 to TRBJ1-5; D is undetermined. Germline CDR1 reads MGHRA; CDR2 reads YSYEKL. This CDR3 comprises 13 residues. V lost 0 bases and J lost 7, with 7 bases in between.

J is TRBJ2-7 and V is TRBV3-1 (or the pseudogene TRBV3-2); the match to TRBD2 covers 10 bases. Trimming took 2 bases from V and 3 from J; bases not matched to a gene: 1. The CDR3 runs 14 residues. Germline loops: CDR1 LGHDT, CDR2 YNNKEL (reference sequence). This CDR3 is CASSQPSGGYEQYF. CDR3 nucleotides: TGTGCCAGCAGCCAACCTAGCGGGGGCTACGAGCAGTACTTC.

V gene TRBV5-6 combines with J gene TRBJ1-4, with a possible D match to TRBD1 (5 bases). The CDR3 spans 15 residues. CDR1 is SGHDT and CDR2 is YYEEEE in the germline V gene. V gave up 1 base and J gave up 4 bases, with 11 bases separating them. CDR3 in amino acids: CASSLSGQFNEKLFF. The CDR3 DNA sequence: TGTGCCAGCAGCTTGTCAGGGCAATTTAATGAAAAACTGTTTTTT.

The V call is TRBV5-1, the J call TRBJ1-3; TRBD1 agrees at 10 bases. This CDR3 contains 19 residues. V trimming: 1 base; J trimming: 0 bases; junction bases outside the gene matches: 10. CDR1 and CDR2 (germline): SGHRS, YFSETQ. The CDR3 coding sequence is TGCGCCAGCAGCTTGTATCGACAGGGGGCTTCTTTCTCTGGAAACACCATATATTTT. Translated, it gives CASSLYRQGASFSGNTIYF.

The V call is TRBV30, the J call TRBJ2-5, with a possible D match to TRBD1 (6 bases). Germline CDR1 reads GTSNPN; CDR2 reads SVGIG (reference sequence). This CDR3 has 14 residues. Between the trimmed V and J ends, which lost 1 base and 7 bases, there was a span of 16 bases. The CDR3 nucleotides are TGTGCCTGGAGTGGGGACGCCCTAGGGGGGACCCAGTACTTC. The encoded protein is CAWSGDALGGTQYF.

The genes are TRBV29-1 and TRBJ2-1, with TRBD2 identical over 16 bases. The ends lost 2 bases at V and 10 bases at J; junction bases unmatched: 5. The germline V gene has CDR1 SQVTM and CDR2 ANQGSEA. The CDR3 spans 15 residues. In DNA form, the CDR3 reads TGCAGCGTTGAACGAGGGACTAGCGGGGGGGCCGAGCAGTTCTTC. It encodes CSVERGTSGGAEQFF.

V usage is TRBV28 and J usage is TRBJ1-1; 8 bases fit TRBD1. This CDR3 contains 16 residues. J was trimmed by 0 bases and V by 5 bases; bases with no gene match: 8. The germline V gene encodes CDR1 MDHEN and CDR2 SYDVKM. This CDR3 is CASSRPGTGLNTEAFF. The CDR3 DNA sequence: TGTGCCAGCAGTCGTCCCGGGACAGGATTGAACACTGAAGCTTTCTTT. Full variable domain (remainder filled in from reference TRBV28 and TRBJ1-1): DVKVTQSSRYLVKRTGEKVFLECVQDMDHENMFWYRQDPGLGLRLIYFSYDVKMKEKGDIPEGYSVSREKKERFSLILESASTNQTSMYLCASSRPGTGLNTEAFFGQGTRLTVV.

The DNA of the CDR3 is TGTGCCAGCAGCCCCCAGGGGGCTTTCGCTACCTACGAGCAGTACTTC. It translates to CASSPQGAFATYEQYF. This chain connects TRBV7-2 to TRBJ2-7; 8 bases line up with TRBD1. V lost 5 bases, J lost 2 bases, and 11 bases stayed unmatched. Germline-derived CDR1 and CDR2 are SGHTA and FQGNSA. This CDR3 is built from 16 residues.

The chain combines TRBV18 with TRBJ2-7, with a possible D match to TRBD2 (5 bases). V was shortened by 6 bases and J by 2 bases, with 14 bases between the two germline ends. CDR1 KGHSH and CDR2 LQKENI come from the germline V gene. The CDR3 is 14 residues long. The chain's CDR3 is CASSLTGVAYEQYF. CDR3 bases: TGTGCCAGCTCTCTTACCGGGGTCGCCTACGAGCAGTACTTC.

This clone was counted a few times. The chain has TRBV19 and TRBJ1-1; 8 bases align to TRBD1. The CDR3 is made up of 16 amino acids. Germline trimming cut 4 bases from V and 1 base from J; bases unmatched to any gene: 8. Per the germline V gene, CDR1 is LNHDA and CDR2 is SQIVND (reference sequence). The CDR3 bases are TGTGCCAGTAGTACTCGAACAGGGGGGGGGAACACTGAAGCTTTCTTT. Residues: CASSTRTGGGNTEAFF.

This chain uses TRBV29-1 with TRBJ2-3, with D unclear. Germline CDR1 is SQVTM and CDR2 is ANQGSEA. The CDR3 is 12 amino acids. The V gene lost 6 bases and the J gene lost 0 bases, with 7 bases spanning the gap. CDR3 DNA sequence: TGCAGCGTACGACACAGCACAGATACGCAGTATTTT. Translation gives CSVRHSTDTQYF.

This clone was detected only once. This chain connects TRBV29-1 to TRBJ2-1; TRBD2 matches at 8 bases. Trimming at V came to 7 bases and at J to 8 bases, leaving 13 bases not matched to a gene. The CDR3 is 14 amino acids. CDR1 is SQVTM and CDR2 is ANQGSEA in the germline V gene. CDR3 nucleotide sequence: TGCAGCGCATTAACGGGGGGGGTTAGGGATGAGCAGTTCTTC. Protein sequence: CSALTGGVRDEQFF.

The CDR3 nucleotides read TGTGCCAGCAGCCCCTTTACGGTGAACACTGAAGCTTTCTTT. Translation: CASSPFTVNTEAFF. The chain has TRBV9 and TRBJ1-1; no firm D call. This CDR3 spans 14 amino acids. Per germline, CDR1 SGDLS and CDR2 YYNGEE. Trimming shortened V by 4 bases and J by 0 bases, and 10 bases separated the two germline ends.

This clone turned up a few times. The rearrangement links TRBV27 to TRBJ1-3, with unresolved D. Germline V gene lookup returns CDR1 MNHEY and CDR2 SMNVEV (reference sequence). This CDR3 has 19 amino acids. V was cut by 5 bases and J by 0 bases, with 23 bases left in between. The DNA for the CDR3 is TGTGCCAGCAGTCCGTTCGGGAGAGCCAGGAGAAACTCTGGAAACACCATATATTTT. It codes for CASSPFGRARRNSGNTIYF.

This clone occurred once. The rearrangement links TRBV5-1 to TRBJ2-3, with 7 bases that match TRBD1. This CDR3 region has 16 residues. With V trimmed by 0 bases and J by 0 bases, 4 bases remained unmatched. Per the germline V gene, CDR1 is SGHRS and CDR2 is YFSETQ. The CDR3 region has the DNA TGCGCCAGCAGCTTGGTCGGACAGGTTAGCACAGATACGCAGTATTTT. This sequence encodes CASSLVGQVSTDTQYF.

The V call is TRBV7-2, the J call TRBJ1-4; 9 bases are shared with TRBD1. Germline V CDR1 and CDR2: SGHTA, FQGNSA. The V gene end was trimmed by 1 base and the J gene end by 8 bases; junction bases not matched to a gene: 5. This CDR3 comprises 15 residues. CDR3 sequence reads: CASSLVQGAREKLFF. In nucleotides, the CDR3 is TGTGCCAGCAGCTTAGTACAGGGGGCTCGGGAAAAACTGTTTTTT.

The chain combines TRBV29-1 with TRBJ2-1, with 11 positions matching TRBD2. Germline assignment: CDR1 SQVTM and CDR2 ANQGSEA. The CDR3 has 13 amino acids. The junction had 0 bases not matched to a gene; V was cut back by 4 bases and J by 4 bases. The CDR3 loop is CSVGTSGYNEQFF. The CDR3 DNA is TGCAGCGTTGGGACTAGCGGGTACAATGAGCAGTTCTTC.

The rearrangement joins TRBV15 to TRBJ1-6; D unclear. This CDR3 has 16 amino acids. With 0 bases removed from V and 6 bases from J, the gap between germline ends came to 12 bases. Per germline, CDR1 LNHNV and CDR2 YYDKDF (reference sequence). CDR3 loop: CATSRERGVINSPLHF. The DNA for the CDR3 is TGTGCCACCAGCAGAGAACGAGGAGTAATTAATTCACCCCTCCACTTT.

The chain uses TRBV18 and TRBJ1-1, with D hard to call. In germline, CDR1 is KGHSH, CDR2 LQKENI. CDR3 length equals 12 residues. The V end was cut by 3 bases, the J end by 6 bases, with 8 bases between. CDR3 bases: TGTGCCAGCTCACCGGGAGTAGCTGAAGCTTTCTTT. Translation: CASSPGVAEAFF.

The rearrangement links TRBV4-1 to TRBJ2-3; 7 bases align to TRBD1. The CDR3 sequence is 17 residues long. The V segment lost 0 bases and the J segment 0 bases; nucleotides outside the gene matches: 6. The germline V gene encodes CDR1 MGHRA and CDR2 YSYEKL. The CDR3 DNA follows: TGCGCCAGCAGCCAAGAAGGGACAGCGGTGAGCACAGATACGCAGTATTTT. Protein product: CASSQEGTAVSTDTQYF.

The rearrangement links TRBV5-4 to TRBJ1-2, with D maybe TRBD1 (5 bases). There are 15 residues in the CDR3. Germline V gene data show CDR1 as SGHNT and CDR2 as YYREEE (reference sequence). Between the trimmed V and J ends, which lost 2 bases and 6 bases, there was a span of 17 bases. The DNA for the CDR3 is TGTGCCAGCAGCTTCGGCGGGGGACTCCCCGATGGCTACACCTTC. It specifies CASSFGGGLPDGYTF. The whole variable domain, remainder taken from reference TRBV5-4 and TRBJ1-2, is ETGVTQSPTHLIKTRGQQVTLRCSSQSGHNTVSWYQQALGQGPQFIFQYYREEENGRGNFPPRFSGLQFPNYSSELNVNALELDDSALYLCASSFGGGLPDGYTFGSGTRLTVV.

The V gene is TRBV2, the J gene TRBJ2-5; 12 bases map to TRBD2. This CDR3 region has 16 residues. Trimming took 4 bases from V and 0 from J; bases not matched to a gene: 3. Germline CDR1 SNHLY, CDR2 FYNNEI. The CDR3 protein is CASSGTSGGYQETQYF. The CDR3 coding sequence is TGTGCCAGCAGTGGAACTAGCGGGGGGTACCAAGAGACCCAGTACTTC.

The rearrangement uses TRBV30 and TRBJ1-2; D is possibly TRBD1 (5 bases). V was pared by 1 base and J by 2 bases, with 8 bases between. The CDR3 contains 13 residues. The germline V gene encodes CDR1 GTSNPN and CDR2 SVGIG (reference sequence). CDR3 in amino acids: CAWSGGGNYGYTF. The CDR3 DNA sequence: TGTGCCTGGAGTGGCGGGGGGAACTATGGCTACACCTTC.

This chain links TRBV6-6 with TRBJ1-1; 10 bases fit TRBD1. CDR1 and CDR2 from the germline V gene are MNHNY and SVGAGI (reference sequence). The CDR3 consists of 18 residues. V lost 5 bases and J lost 1; bases outside the gene matches: 13. CDR3 in amino acids: CASSQTRDRGLRNTEAFF. For the CDR3, the DNA is TGTGCCAGCAGTCAAACCCGGGACAGGGGACTCAGGAACACTGAAGCTTTCTTT.

The V call is TRBV4-2, the J call TRBJ1-4; 7 positions agree with TRBD1. V dropped 0 bases and J dropped 4; count of bases not matched to a gene: 8. In germline, CDR1 is LGHNA, CDR2 YNFKEQ. The length of the CDR3 is 17 residues. In DNA, the CDR3 is TGTGCCAGCAGCCAAGACCCACCGGACAGGTTTAATGAAAAACTGTTTTTT. Protein: CASSQDPPDRFNEKLFF.

The rearrangement links TRBV7-2 to TRBJ2-1; tentative D call: TRBD2 (6 bases). The ends were cut back, 0 bases at V and 8 bases at J, with 8 bases in the middle. The germline V gene has CDR1 SGHTA and CDR2 FQGNSA. The CDR3 covers 13 residues. CDR3 coding DNA: TGTGCCAGCAGCTTAGCCAGGGAGGATGAGCAGTTCTTC. Amino acid sequence: CASSLAREDEQFF. The whole variable domain, filled in from reference TRBV7-2 and TRBJ2-1, reads GAGVSQSPSNKVTEKGKDVELRCDPISGHTALYWYRQSLGQGLEFLIYFQGNSAPDKSGLPSDRFSAERTGGSVSTLTIQRTQQEDSAVYLCASSLAREDEQFFGPGTRLTVL.

The chain links TRBV10-1 to TRBJ2-1; no definite D call. This CDR3 is built from 15 residues. The germline V and J ends were trimmed by 5 bases and 2 bases, with 13 bases remaining between them. Looked up from germline, CDR1 is WNHNN and CDR2 is SYGVQD (reference sequence). CDR3 in DNA: TGCGCCAGCAGTCCCTTTGCGGCGACCTACAATGAGCAGTTCTTC. It specifies CASSPFAATYNEQFF.

This clone was counted only a few times. The rearrangement links TRBV10-2 to TRBJ2-3; 8 positions match TRBD2. Germline CDR1 and CDR2: WSHSY and SAAADI. V lost 6 bases and J lost 6; bases outside the gene matches: 20. The CDR3 totals 18 residues. In DNA, the CDR3 is TGCGCCAGCAGCTCATCATCTCCGGGACTAGGACGACTGGATACGCAGTATTTT. Translated, it gives CASSSSSPGLGRLDTQYF.

The chain is built from TRBV9 and TRBJ1-1; 8 bases match TRBD1. V was clipped by 4 bases and J by 4 bases; unmatched bases: 3. Germline-derived CDR1 and CDR2 are SGDLS and YYNGEE. The CDR3 is 13 amino acids. The CDR3 nucleotides are TGTGCCAGCAGCCTCGACAGGGGCACTGAAGCTTTCTTT. It encodes CASSLDRGTEAFF.

This clone was found once. This chain links TRBV7-2 with TRBJ2-7, with 8 positions matching TRBD2. Germline V lookup: CDR1 SGHTA, CDR2 FQGNSA. V gave up 1 base and J gave up 4 bases; unmatched junction bases: 6. This CDR3 spans 15 amino acids. The CDR3 DNA reads TGTGCCAGCAGCTTAGATAGCGGGGTTATGTACGAGCAGTACTTC. Its translation is CASSLDSGVMYEQYF.